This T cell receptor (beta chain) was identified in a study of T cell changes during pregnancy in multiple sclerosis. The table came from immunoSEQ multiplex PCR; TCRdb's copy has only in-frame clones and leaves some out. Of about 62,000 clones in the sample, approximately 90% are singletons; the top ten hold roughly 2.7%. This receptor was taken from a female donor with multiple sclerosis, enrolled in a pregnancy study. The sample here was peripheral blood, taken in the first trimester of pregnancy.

CDR3 DNA: TGTGCCAGCAGCCCGGATCCAGAGGCGGGTCGTGGCTACACCTTC. It encodes CASSPDPEAGRGYTF. The chain combines TRBV5-4 with TRBJ1-2; D is undetermined. The V gene lost 4 bases and the J gene lost 7 bases, with 20 bases spanning the gap. Germline V gene sequence: CDR1 SGHNT, CDR2 YYREEE (reference sequence). CDR3 size: 15 residues.